These 26 T cell receptor beta chains came from one sample sequenced in a study of blood T cell repertoires in COVID-19. Profiling relied on immunoSEQ multiplex PCR, and the TCRdb table lists in-frame clones only, not all of them. The table lists roughly 280,000 clones, 85% to 90% of them singletons. Material for sequencing was PBMCs or T cells enriched from blood (not recorded which). Receptor source: a young woman who had recovered from COVID-19.

The chain combines TRBV27 with TRBJ2-5; D might be TRBD2 (7 bases). There are 15 residues in the CDR3. V was pared by 5 bases and J by 5 bases, with 18 bases between. Per the germline V gene, CDR1 is MNHEY and CDR2 is SMNVEV (reference sequence). The CDR3 region is CASSPFWGGAETQYF. CDR3 nucleotide sequence: TGTGCCAGCAGTCCCTTTTGGGGGGGGGCTGAGACCCAGTACTTC.

This chain connects TRBV11-2 to TRBJ2-7; possibly TRBD2 for D (6 bases). Germline V gene sequence: CDR1 SGHAT, CDR2 FQNNGV. The V gene lost 1 base and the J gene lost 1 base, with 11 bases spanning the gap. The CDR3 sequence is 15 residues long. The CDR3 is CASSLGRGISYEQYF. As DNA, the CDR3 is TGTGCCAGCAGCTTAGGGCGGGGCATATCCTACGAGCAGTACTTC.

This chain uses TRBV18 with TRBJ1-5; 8 nucleotides align to TRBD1. The CDR3 totals 14 residues. The ends lost 6 bases at V and 5 bases at J; junction bases unmatched: 6. Germline V gives CDR1 KGHSH, CDR2 LQKENI. The CDR3 sequence: CASSPQGADQPQHF. The CDR3 region has the DNA TGTGCCAGCTCGCCCCAGGGGGCGGATCAGCCCCAGCATTTT.

The rearrangement uses TRBV5-6 and TRBJ1-1; D unclear. The germline gives CDR1 SGHDT, CDR2 YYEEEE. Trimming pared 0 bases from V and 1 base from J, leaving 10 bases between. The CDR3 contains 15 residues. CDR3 loop: CASSLALAGNTEAFF. The CDR3 DNA follows: TGTGCCAGCAGCTTGGCACTGGCAGGGAACACTGAAGCTTTCTTT. The full variable domain, completed using reference TRBV5-6 and TRBJ1-1, is DAGVTQSPTHLIKTRGQQVTLRCSPKSGHDTVSWYQQALGQGPQFIFQYYEEEERQRGNFPDRFSGHQFPNYSSELNVNALLLGDSALYLCASSLALAGNTEAFFGQGTRLTVV.

V gene TRBV6-5 combines with J gene TRBJ1-1; D ambiguous. V lost 11 bases and J 1 base, leaving 14 bases between the germline ends. The germline V gene has CDR1 MNHEY and CDR2 SVGAGI. This CDR3 is 13 amino acids long. Written as DNA, the CDR3 is TGTGCCTGCGGAGAGGGAAGGAACACTGAAGCTTTCTTT. This encodes CACGEGRNTEAFF.

This clone was counted a few times. This chain joins TRBV6-4 and TRBJ2-3; 14 nucleotides line up with TRBD2. V lost 4 bases and J lost 5; bases outside the gene matches: 5. Germline V gene sequence: CDR1 MRHNA, CDR2 SNTAGT. This CDR3 has 16 residues. DNA of the CDR3: TGTGCCAGCAGTGTTGGGACTAGCGGGGGTGAAGATACGCAGTATTTT. Protein product: CASSVGTSGGEDTQYF.

V gene TRBV5-1 combines with J gene TRBJ1-4, with 9 bases identical to TRBD1. With 4 bases clipped from V and 8 bases from J, the junction kept 6 bases outside the gene matches. This CDR3 spans 14 amino acids. Germline assignment: CDR1 SGHRS and CDR2 YFSETQ. The CDR3 coding sequence is TGCGCCAGCAGCGGGACAGGGCAGGAAGAAAAACTGTTTTTT. This codes for CASSGTGQEEKLFF.

The rearrangement links TRBV11-2 to TRBJ1-5, with a possible D match to TRBD1 (5 bases). This CDR3 contains 14 residues. CDR1 SGHAT and CDR2 FQNNGV come from the germline V gene. Trimming removed 5 bases at V and 9 bases at J, with 17 bases between. The CDR3 DNA reads as TGTGCCAGCAGCAACCCCCGGGGGGAAACGCCCCAGCATTTT. As protein: CASSNPRGETPQHF.

This chain links TRBV11-2 with TRBJ1-1, with a possible D match to TRBD1 (6 bases). The germline V gene encodes CDR1 SGHAT and CDR2 FQNNGV. The CDR3 runs to 14 residues. V lost 5 bases, J lost 4 bases, and 14 bases lay in between. The CDR3 is CASSNRDRITEAFF. CDR3 sequence (DNA): TGTGCCAGCAGCAACCGTGACAGGATCACTGAAGCTTTCTTT. The complete variable domain, with remaining parts taken from reference TRBV11-2 and TRBJ1-1, reads EAGVAQSPRYKIIEKRQSVAFWCNPISGHATLYWYQQILGQGPKLLIQFQNNGVVDDSQLPKDRFSAERLKGVDSTLKIQPAKLEDSAVYLCASSNRDRITEAFFGQGTRLTVV.

The chain employs TRBV7-2 and TRBJ1-3; maybe TRBD1 (6 bases). The CDR3 has 16 amino acids. The germline gives CDR1 SGHTA, CDR2 FQGNSA. V dropped 5 bases and J dropped 0 bases, with 14 bases sitting between them. CDR3: CASSPGAASSGNTIYF. CDR3 in DNA: TGTGCCAGCAGCCCAGGGGCGGCGAGCTCTGGAAACACCATATATTTT. Filled out from reference TRBV7-2 and TRBJ1-3, the complete variable domain reads GAGVSQSPSNKVTEKGKDVELRCDPISGHTALYWYRQSLGQGLEFLIYFQGNSAPDKSGLPSDRFSAERTGGSVSTLTIQRTQQEDSAVYLCASSPGAASSGNTIYFGEGSWLTVV.

This chain links TRBV27 with TRBJ2-1; 8 bases fit TRBD2. After removal of 4 bases from V and 2 bases from J, the junction contained 1 base not matched to a gene. The germline V gene encodes CDR1 MNHEY and CDR2 SMNVEV (reference sequence). The CDR3 is made up of 14 amino acids. The CDR3 coding sequence is TGTGCCAGCAGTTCGGGGGGGCCCTACAATGAGCAGTTCTTC. Its translation: CASSSGGPYNEQFF.

The chain uses TRBV7-9 and TRBJ2-3; 8 bases match TRBD2. The V segment lost 4 bases and the J segment 1 base; nucleotides outside the gene matches: 7. The CDR3 consists of 16 residues. Germline V gene sequence: CDR1 SEHNR, CDR2 FQNEAQ (reference sequence). In DNA form, the CDR3 reads TGTGCCAGCAGCTCCCAAAGCGGGGGAGGCACAGATACGCAGTATTTT. As protein: CASSSQSGGGTDTQYF.

The chain recombines TRBV19 with TRBJ1-1, with 10 bases aligning to TRBD1. The CDR3 extends over 12 amino acids. CDR1 LNHDA and CDR2 SQIVND come from the germline V gene (reference sequence). V gave up 6 bases and J gave up 10 bases; unmatched junction bases: 5. CDR3 region: CASRRQGARAFF. As DNA, the CDR3 is TGTGCCAGTAGGAGACAGGGGGCGCGAGCTTTCTTT.

CDR3 nucleotide sequence: TGCGCCAGCAGACCGACAGGGTACCAAGAGACCCAGTACTTC. The encoded protein is CASRPTGYQETQYF. The chain has TRBV5-1 and TRBJ2-5; 7 nucleotides line up with TRBD1. CDR1 and CDR2 (germline): SGHRS, YFSETQ. CDR3 length equals 14 residues. V shed 5 bases, J shed 0 bases, and the junction held 4 bases outside the gene matches. The entire variable domain, with the rest obtained from reference TRBV5-1 and TRBJ2-5, is as follows: KAGVTQTPRYLIKTRGQQVTLSCSPISGHRSVSWYQQTPGQGLQFLFEYFSETQRNKGNFPGRFSGRQFSNSRSEMNVSTLELGDSALYLCASRPTGYQETQYFGPGTRLLVL.

The genes are TRBV5-1 and TRBJ2-7; 8 bases are shared with TRBD2. Germline lookup yields CDR1 SGHRS and CDR2 YFSETQ. V lost 0 bases to trimming and J lost 4 bases; unmatched junction nucleotides: 6. The CDR3 consists of 15 residues. CDR3 nucleotide sequence: TGCGCCAGCAGCTTGGAGGCGGGGGGTCCATACGAGCAGTACTTC. Its protein is CASSLEAGGPYEQYF. The full variable domain, in which reference TRBV5-1 and TRBJ2-7 provide the parts outside the CDR3, is KAGVTQTPRYLIKTRGQQVTLSCSPISGHRSVSWYQQTPGQGLQFLFEYFSETQRNKGNFPGRFSGRQFSNSRSEMNVSTLELGDSALYLCASSLEAGGPYEQYFGPGTRLTVT.

This sequence joins TRBV14 and TRBJ1-3; D is ambiguous. The CDR3 has 13 residues. Per germline, CDR1 SGHDN and CDR2 FVKESK. The V end was cut by 4 bases, the J end by 6 bases, with 10 bases between. The CDR3 nucleotides read TGTGCCAGCAGCCGGGCGATCTCAAACACCATATATTTT. The encoded protein is CASSRAISNTIYF.

The J gene is TRBJ2-1, the V gene TRBV6-5, with D unresolved. The germline V gene encodes CDR1 MNHEY and CDR2 SVGAGI. V lost 3 bases to trimming and J lost 5 bases, with 8 bases between them. The CDR3 is 13 amino acids. CDR3 region: CASSYRRDNEQFF. As DNA, the CDR3 is TGTGCCAGCAGTTATAGGAGAGACAATGAGCAGTTCTTC.

The genes are TRBV29-1 and TRBJ1-1, with a weak D call TRBD1 (6 bases). Trimming removed 7 bases from V and 7 bases from J, with 16 bases in between. CDR3 length: 12 residues. Germline lookup yields CDR1 SQVTM and CDR2 ANQGSEA. The CDR3 DNA reads as TGCAGCGCGCACAGGGAGCCCTATGAAGCTTTCTTT. Translating it yields CSAHREPYEAFF.

This clone was seen only once. The chain recombines TRBV25-1 with TRBJ2-7; possible D gene TRBD1, 5 bases. V lost 1 base, J lost 6 bases, and 16 bases lay in between. The CDR3 has 15 residues. Germline V CDR1 and CDR2: MGHDK, SYGVNS. The CDR3 nucleotides are TGTGCCAGCAGTGAATTCAAGGGGCCCTCGGCCGAGCAGTACTTC. Its translation is CASSEFKGPSAEQYF.

The CDR3 loop is CASSHPSRGPSVEQYF. As DNA, the CDR3 is TGTGCCAGCAGCCACCCTAGCAGGGGGCCCAGCGTGGAGCAGTACTTC. The chain links TRBV7-9 to TRBJ2-7; 8 positions agree with TRBD1. This CDR3 region has 16 residues. The trim removed 5 bases at V and 7 bases at J, leaving 16 bases unmatched. Germline V gives CDR1 SEHNR, CDR2 FQNEAQ (reference sequence).

The chain uses TRBV7-8 and TRBJ1-1, with a possible D match to TRBD1 (5 bases). In germline, CDR1 is SGHVS, CDR2 FQNEAQ. The CDR3 runs to 14 residues. V was clipped by 5 bases and J by 6 bases, with 16 bases between them. The CDR3 DNA follows: TGTGCCAGCAGCCGCAAATTAGGGGCCCCTGAAGCTTTCTTT. This sequence encodes CASSRKLGAPEAFF.

The rearrangement links TRBV9 to TRBJ1-6, with 7 bases that match TRBD1. CDR3 length: 15 residues. The junction had 8 bases not matched to a gene; V was cut back by 3 bases and J by 8 bases. CDR1 and CDR2 from the germline V gene are SGDLS and YYNGEE. The DNA for the CDR3 is TGTGCCAGCAGCGGACCCCCGGGACAGTATTCACCCCTCCACTTT. Translation: CASSGPPGQYSPLHF. The full variable domain, with the rest looked up from reference TRBV9 and TRBJ1-6, is DSGVTQTPKHLITATGQRVTLRCSPRSGDLSVYWYQQSLDQGLQFLIQYYNGEERAKGNILERFSAQQFPDLHSELNLSSLELGDSALYFCASSGPPGQYSPLHFGNGTRLTVT.

This clone was counted a single time. The rearrangement joins TRBV29-1 to TRBJ1-2; 7 bases map to TRBD1. V was pared by 0 bases and J by 4 bases, with 5 bases of the junction left unmatched. The CDR3 runs 14 residues. CDR1 SQVTM and CDR2 ANQGSEA come from the germline V gene. CDR3 coding DNA: TGCAGCGTTGAAGAATCGGGACAGATCTATGGCTACACCTTC. It is translated as CSVEESGQIYGYTF.

This sequence joins TRBV5-4 and TRBJ1-1, with a possible D match to TRBD1 (5 bases). The V end lost 5 bases, the J end lost 1 base, and 15 bases lay between the germline ends. The CDR3 runs 15 residues. Germline V lookup: CDR1 SGHNT, CDR2 YYREEE (reference sequence). CDR3 DNA: TGTGCCAGCAGTTCTCGATTGGGGCAGAACACTGAAGCTTTCTTT. Translation gives CASSSRLGQNTEAFF. The full variable domain, with the rest looked up from reference TRBV5-4 and TRBJ1-1, is ETGVTQSPTHLIKTRGQQVTLRCSSQSGHNTVSWYQQALGQGPQFIFQYYREEENGRGNFPPRFSGLQFPNYSSELNVNALELDDSALYLCASSSRLGQNTEAFFGQGTRLTVV.

The genes are TRBV19 and TRBJ2-5; 7 nucleotides agree with TRBD2. Germline lookup yields CDR1 LNHDA and CDR2 SQIVND (reference sequence). CDR3 length: 14 residues. V shed 3 bases, J shed 5 bases, and the junction held 6 bases outside the gene matches. The CDR3 DNA follows: TGTGCCAGTAGTATTAACGGGGGAGGGGAGACCCAGTACTTC. It specifies CASSINGGGETQYF. The full variable domain, with the rest looked up from reference TRBV19 and TRBJ2-5, is DGGITQSPKYLFRKEGQNVTLSCEQNLNHDAMYWYRQDPGQGLRLIYYSQIVNDFQKGDIAEGYSVSREKKESFPLTVTSAQKNPTAFYLCASSINGGGETQYFGPGTRLLVL.

J is TRBJ2-2 and V is TRBV9; maybe TRBD1 (6 bases). Trimming pared 7 bases from V and 0 bases from J, leaving 10 bases between. CDR3 size: 14 residues. The germline V gene encodes CDR1 SGDLS and CDR2 YYNGEE. This CDR3 is CASRTGTNTGELFF. As DNA, the CDR3 is TGTGCCAGCCGTACAGGGACGAACACCGGGGAGCTGTTTTTT.